This T cell receptor beta chain was captured by sequencing in a study of CD8 T cells in Susac syndrome. With 3 bases clipped from V and 11 bases from J, the junction kept 13 bases outside the gene matches. The germline gives CDR1 LGHNA, CDR2 YNFKEQ. The CDR3 runs to 15 residues. Reverse transcription of about 0.5 to 1 ug RNA was carried out with random hexamers. Amplification of TCR beta CDR3 used immunoSEQ multiplex PCR across 54 Vbeta and 13 Jbeta. In TCRdb, the immunoSEQ multiplex PCR reads were re-called with MiXCR into one record per CDR3 protein. Of some 120,000 distinct CDR3 sequences in the sample, 90% to 95% are singletons; the top ten hold 0.24%.

The sample was CD8+ T cells from PBMCs. The rearrangement joins TRBV4-2 to TRBJ1-1; 9 nucleotides line up with TRBD1. The source of this sequence is a human donor with multiple sclerosis. As DNA, the CDR3 is TGTGCCAGCAGCCAGACAGAGGGACAGGGTGGATACGCTTTCTTT. Amino acids: CASSQTEGQGGYAFF.